This TCR beta chain was documented in a study of relationships among human T cell subsets (dated by TCRdb to about 2010). For context, the study as a whole: The study sequenced eight distinct T cell populations from blood: pan T, CD8 cytotoxic, regulatory, Th1, Th2, naive plus transitional, activated and memory cells.

Receptors were amplified or captured by multiplex PCR. TCRdb shows the sequencer as 454 GS FLX. TCR alpha and beta CDR3 regions were amplified from mRNA by semiquantitative ARM-PCR. In ARM-PCR, tagged nested gene-specific primers were applied first, and communal superprimers then carried out the exponential amplification. Exonuclease was used to remove the nested primers before the first-round PCR products went through the second amplification round. The amplicons were sequenced on the 454 platform, a system that can rapidly sequence millions of DNA fragments without cloning bias. A read was counted as effective if the read could be mapped to both V and J germline segments. As for the authors' bioinformatics: IRmap was used to assign reads to germline V, D and J segments, relying on pyromap, a Smith-Waterman modification adapted to 454 sequencing errors. D-beta assignments were filtered using cutoffs set at the 99th percentile of alignment scores from simulated random sequences. The amino acids between the conserved V-segment Y[YFLI]C motif and the J-segment [FW]GXGT motif were defined as CDR3. A compound Poisson process model, previously applied to large-scale EST data, was used to estimate repertoire diversity. A procedure for detecting cross-contamination was applied so that sample contamination could be argued against as the origin of shared CDR3s. Through fastp at Q25 and MiXCR, TCRdb rebuilt clones from the public reads, retaining in-frame beta chains. One record per CDR3 amino acid sequence lists the most common genes and DNA. These V and J calls originate from TCRdb's pipeline instead of the authors' own analysis. The sample contains about 12,000 distinct CDR3 sequences, roughly 62% of them found a single time. Just under 30% of the sample is held by the ten biggest clonotypes.

V and J are truncated by 5 bases and 3 bases respectively, leaving an intervening sequence of 8 bases. CDR1 and CDR2 are read off the germline V gene as SGHAT and FQNNGV. From the cysteine through the phenylalanine, the CDR3 covers 13 amino acids. Left in the record is the CDR3 DNA by itself, 39 bases read in frame from the first base. This clonotype has only a few counts. Its antigen has not been determined. The record has no base qualities; no much larger clone is one base away. The full study reports these points: The substantial sharing of CDR3s among Th1, Th2 and regulatory T cells was interpreted as suggesting that cell fate choices are stochastic. Over 50% of CD8+ cytotoxic sequences belonged to clones with over 100 reads, whereas regulatory and Th2 subsets showed few such clones. The bead-based sorting could not exclude a CD4+CD8+ double-positive population. V, D and J usage, CDR3 length and N-nucleotide additions showed no statistically significant differences among the seven subsets.

The CD4+CD25-CD294- flow-through remaining after the CD25, CD56 and CD294 bead selections was collected as Th1 cells. To isolate the T cell subsets, Miltenyi superparamagnetic beads coated with subset-specific monoclonal antibodies were used. Every T cell population came from peripheral blood. Ficoll separation of whole blood yielded mononuclear cells, and anti-CD14 microbeads were then used to deplete the monocytes. Right after isolation, the cell populations were resuspended in RNAprotect reagent. Sequenced material: CD4+ Th1 cells sorted from blood. This sample's cell subset or site label indicates: CD4+CD25-CD294- T helper 1 cells. This TCR was recovered from a middle-aged man in good health. The chain uses TRBV11-2 and TRBJ1-5, with the D gene not clear enough to name. CDR3 loop: CASSHGPNQPQHF. The nucleotide sequence reads as follows: TGTGCCAGCAGCCATGGGCCCAATCAGCCCCAGCATTTT.